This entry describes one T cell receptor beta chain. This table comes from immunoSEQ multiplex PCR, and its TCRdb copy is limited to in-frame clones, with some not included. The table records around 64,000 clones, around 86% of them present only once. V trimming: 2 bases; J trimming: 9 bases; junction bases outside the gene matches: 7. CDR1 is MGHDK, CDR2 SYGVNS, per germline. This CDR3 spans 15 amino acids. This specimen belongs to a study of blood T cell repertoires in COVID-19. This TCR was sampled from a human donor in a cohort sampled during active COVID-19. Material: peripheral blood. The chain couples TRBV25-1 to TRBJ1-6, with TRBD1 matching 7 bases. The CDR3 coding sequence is TGTGCCAGCAGTGAAAACAGGGGTGGGGGTTCACCCCTCCACTTT. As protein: CASSENRGGGSPLHF.